The clone carrying this TCR beta chain appeared once. Its target is not known. V was clipped by 5 bases and J by 8 bases; unmatched bases: 18. The CDR3 spans 16 residues. Germline values: CDR1 SQVTM, CDR2 ANQGSEA. The entry originates in a study of T cell repertoires in cytomegalovirus infection. Turning to the study itself: Indications came from public TCR beta signatures; they pointed to CMV infection and to a matching HLA type. Study conclusions and caveats: Clonotype analysis showed dominance of the ex vivo response by HLA-C-restricted CMV-specific TCR beta clonotypes. Pooled public TCR beta family frequency picked out CMV carriers with the relevant HLA.

MiXCR was run by TCRdb on the reads, yielding one entry per CDR3 protein. The sample records about 140,000 distinct CDR3 sequences, 6.5% being singletons. The chain combines TRBV29-1 with TRBJ2-3; the match to TRBD2 covers 8 bases. This TCR came from a human donor in good health (CMV status not recorded). Some clones in this sample may be carry-over from other donors' samples. Sequencing input: PBMCs. CDR3 DNA sequence: TGCAGCGTTCCCCACCTCCGGGACCCCGGGAGGGGTACGCAGTATTTT. This translates into CSVPHLRDPGRGTQYF.